This T cell receptor (beta chain) is drawn from a study of tumor and adjacent non-tumor tissue in lung cancer. Note on this clonotype: Its specificity is not known. No conserved phenylalanine or tryptophan ends this CDR3, so it is likely a read error.

TCRbeta libraries were built with three rounds of nested PCR, modified from ARM-PCR. A single record per CDR3 protein comes from TCRdb applying MiXCR to the multiplex PCR reads. The sample lists some 120,000 distinct CDR3 sequences, 66% occurring once. Overall study findings and caveats: Top 100 clones took a larger repertoire share in normal lung.

Germline loops: CDR1 SGHNT, CDR2 YENEEA. The CDR3 is 18 amino acids. The template was RNA from unsorted bulk tissue. The chain joins TRBV11-3 to TRBJ2-1; TRBD2 agrees at 9 bases. The TCR sequence derives from a man aged 25 to 40 with non-small cell lung cancer. The sequenced material came from lung tumor tissue. The CDR3 region is CASSLTTGLAIIYSEQFL. DNA for the CDR3: TGTGCCAGCAGCCTCACGACGGGACTAGCAATCATATACAGTGAGCAGTTCCTC.